The subject of this entry is one T cell receptor beta chain. Its antigen is not known. Deletions cut 1 base from V and 8 bases from J, with 14 bases between. Germline-derived CDR1 and CDR2 are SGHVS and FQNEAQ. The CDR3 has 15 amino acids. Generated by immunoSEQ multiplex PCR, the TCRdb table keeps only in-frame clones and is missing some. The table includes 9,500 to 13,000 clones, 80% to 95% detected once. The record originates from a study of graft-versus-host responses after intestinal transplantation. Study results and limitations: GvH clonotypes were identified within recipient marrow, with a subset emerging first in ileum or blood.

The chain recombines TRBV7-8 with TRBJ1-4, with D tentatively TRBD1 (6 bases). The specimen comprised PBMCs, sampled less than 70 days after transplant. The receptor was isolated from a human patient who received an intestinal transplant, so some T cells may come from the graft donor. Here the CDR3 reads CASSLGDRSGEKLFF. In nucleotides, the CDR3 is TGTGCCAGCAGCTTAGGAGACAGGTCGGGAGAAAAACTGTTTTTT.